One and the same sample provided the 29 T cell receptor beta chains below, sequenced in a study of shared clonotypes between healthy human individuals. The assay was immunoSEQ multiplex PCR, and TCRdb's table has in-frame clones only and misses some. The sample lists some 2.1 million clones; 85% to 95% were seen once. Sequencing was done on a sample of naive CD4+ T cells sorted from blood. This sample's subset: CD45RA+ positively selected. These receptors all come from a man younger than 35 in good health.

V usage is TRBV7-3 and J usage is TRBJ1-2; 7 bases agree with TRBD1. The CDR3 covers 13 residues. The V gene end was trimmed by 5 bases and the J gene end by 3 bases; junction bases not matched to a gene: 3. Germline-derived CDR1 and CDR2 are SGHTA and FQGTGA. This chain's CDR3 is CASSPDRDYGYTF. CDR3 bases: TGTGCCAGCAGCCCAGACAGGGACTATGGCTACACCTTC. The whole variable domain, filled in from reference TRBV7-3 and TRBJ1-2, reads GAGVSQTPSNKVTEKGKYVELRCDPISGHTALYWYRQSLGQGPEFLIYFQGTGAADDSGLPNDRFFAVRPEGSVSTLKIQRTERGDSAVYLCASSPDRDYGYTFGSGTRLTVV.

The chain joins TRBV6-6 to TRBJ1-5; D remains ambiguous. Germline CDR1 MNHNY, CDR2 SVGAGI (reference sequence). Between the trimmed V and J ends, which lost 2 bases and 0 bases, there was a span of 11 bases. This CDR3 comprises 16 residues. The CDR3 DNA follows: TGTGCCAGCAGTTACGCGGCCCAATATAGCAATCAGCCCCAGCATTTT. Its protein product is CASSYAAQYSNQPQHF.

The table lists this clone with a count of one. The rearrangement joins TRBV29-1 to TRBJ2-5, with D perhaps matching TRBD1 (6 bases). Germline CDR1 SQVTM, CDR2 ANQGSEA. With 7 bases removed from V and 5 bases from J, the gap between germline ends came to 20 bases. The length of the CDR3 is 14 residues. CDR3 loop: CSAGDRGQSETQYF. Written as DNA, the CDR3 is TGCAGCGCCGGGGATAGGGGACAATCGGAGACCCAGTACTTC.

The gene calls are TRBV5-1 and TRBJ2-1; no reliable D call. Between the trimmed V and J ends, which lost 3 bases and 8 bases, there was a span of 15 bases. Germline CDR1 is SGHRS and CDR2 is YFSETQ. This CDR3 is built from 14 residues. The CDR3 nucleotides read TGCGCCAGCAGCTCAGAAGCTAGTACCGATGAGCAGTTCTTC. Protein: CASSSEASTDEQFF.

The rearrangement joins TRBV7-2 to TRBJ2-7, with a possible D match to TRBD2 (6 bases). This CDR3 spans 15 amino acids. Trimming took 0 bases from V and 6 from J, leaving 15 bases between them. The germline V gene encodes CDR1 SGHTA and CDR2 FQGNSA. CDR3 region: CASSLAWGTGSEQYF. Here the CDR3 DNA reads TGTGCCAGCAGCTTAGCGTGGGGGACTGGGAGCGAGCAGTACTTC.

This sequence joins TRBV5-5 and TRBJ2-7; D might be TRBD1 (5 bases). The CDR3 loop spans 14 amino acids. Germline CDR1 reads SGHKS; CDR2 reads YYEKEE (reference sequence). Deletions cut 4 bases from V and 0 bases from J, with 11 bases between. As DNA, the CDR3 is TGTGCCAGCAGCATCCAGACAGACTCCTACGAGCAGTACTTC. Amino acids: CASSIQTDSYEQYF.

The chain carries TRBV5-1 and TRBJ2-7; D perhaps matches TRBD1 (6 bases). This CDR3 comprises 15 residues. Per the germline V gene, CDR1 is SGHRS and CDR2 is YFSETQ. Trimming cost V 5 bases and J 3 bases, with 18 bases left between them. The CDR3 spells CASSYTSGDLYEQYF. The CDR3 DNA follows: TGCGCCAGCAGTTACACTTCAGGGGATCTCTACGAGCAGTACTTC.

The chain combines TRBV9 with TRBJ2-7; D is unclear. The CDR3 loop spans 10 amino acids. The V gene's germline CDR1 is SGDLS and CDR2 YYNGEE. The V gene lost 7 bases and the J gene lost 2 bases, with 4 bases spanning the gap. DNA of the CDR3: TGTGCCAGCCGCACCTACGAGCAGTACTTC. It encodes CASRTYEQYF.

CDR3 DNA sequence: TGCGCCAGCAGTGGAAAAAGCGGGGCAGCCAAAAACATTCAGTACTTC. It is translated as CASSGKSGAAKNIQYF. This sequence joins TRBV10-2 and TRBJ2-4; 7 bases are shared with TRBD2. Germline CDR1 WSHSY, CDR2 SAAADI. The CDR3 sequence is 16 residues long. The J segment lost 0 bases and the V segment lost 4 bases, leaving 6 bases of the junction unmatched.

The chain links TRBV9 to TRBJ2-2; unclear D gene. Germline loops: CDR1 SGDLS, CDR2 YYNGEE. There are 14 residues in the CDR3. Trimming shortened V by 5 bases and J by 3 bases, and 11 bases separated the two germline ends. Written as DNA, the CDR3 is TGTGCCAGCAGGATAGGTCTGGACACCGGGGAGCTGTTTTTT. Translated: CASRIGLDTGELFF.

The chain joins TRBV2 to TRBJ2-4; no clear D. Deletions cut 7 bases from V and 8 bases from J, with 9 bases between. The CDR3 has 11 amino acids. CDR1 is SNHLY, CDR2 FYNNEI, per germline. In DNA, the CDR3 is TGTGCCAGCAACTATGGGTACATTCAGTACTTC. It is translated as CASNYGYIQYF.

This clone has a count of ten or more. This chain links TRBV6-1 with TRBJ1-2; TRBD1 aligns across 7 bases. The CDR3 has 15 residues. Trimming removed 1 base from V and 3 bases from J; junction bases left unmatched: 5. CDR1 MNHNS and CDR2 SASEGT come from the germline V gene. CDR3: CASSEDRGRDYGYTF. The CDR3 DNA sequence: TGTGCCAGCAGTGAAGACAGGGGTCGTGACTATGGCTACACCTTC.

The chain couples TRBV18 to TRBJ1-1, with D unresolved. In germline, CDR1 is KGHSH, CDR2 LQKENI. V was clipped by 3 bases and J by 7 bases, with 15 bases between them. CDR3 length equals 14 residues. In nucleotides, the CDR3 is TGTGCCAGCTCACCTAGGACCCGGGAGTATGAAGCTTTCTTT. It translates to CASSPRTREYEAFF.

The chain employs TRBV28 and TRBJ1-3; D gene ambiguous. CDR1 and CDR2 from the germline V gene are MDHEN and SYDVKM. CDR3 length: 12 amino acids. Trimming removed 6 bases from V and 3 bases from J, with 6 bases in between. Written as DNA, the CDR3 is TGTGCCAGCAGCGCAAATGGAAACACCATATATTTT. Encoded protein: CASSANGNTIYF.

V and J are TRBV15 and TRBJ2-3; perhaps TRBD2 as D (7 bases). CDR1 and CDR2 (germline): LNHNV, YYDKDF (reference sequence). V dropped 4 bases and J dropped 3 bases, with 17 bases sitting between them. The CDR3 extends over 16 amino acids. CDR3 bases: TGTGCCACCAGCACAGAACCGGGGGGCCGAACAGATACGCAGTATTTT. As protein: CATSTEPGGRTDTQYF.

As to this clone: Other DNA sequences within the sample encode an identical CDR3. The V call is TRBV10-3, the J call TRBJ2-3; perhaps TRBD2 as D (6 bases). The CDR3 is made up of 14 amino acids. The V end was cut by 3 bases, the J end by 1 base, with 8 bases between. Germline-derived CDR1 and CDR2 are ENHRY and SYGVKD. CDR3 DNA sequence: TGTGCCATCAGTGACTCGGGGGGCACAGATACGCAGTATTTT. Protein sequence: CAISDSGGTDTQYF.

A single count supports this clone. The J gene is TRBJ1-4, the V gene TRBV28; 7 positions match TRBD1. The junction had 15 bases not matched to a gene; V was cut back by 5 bases and J by 0 bases. This CDR3 has 19 amino acids. Germline V CDR1 and CDR2: MDHEN, SYDVKM. The CDR3 nucleotides are TGTGCCAGCAGTAACACCCTTGGGACAGAGAAGACAACTAATGAAAAACTGTTTTTT. Translation gives CASSNTLGTEKTTNEKLFF.

This sequence joins TRBV6-6 and TRBJ1-2, with D possibly TRBD1 on 5 matching bases. The CDR3 consists of 15 residues. The V gene lost 3 bases and the J gene lost 2 bases, with 13 bases spanning the gap. Germline V lookup: CDR1 MNHNY, CDR2 SVGAGI (reference sequence). CDR3 bases: TGTGCCAGCAGTTATTTGTCAGGGACGAACTATGGCTACACCTTC. It specifies CASSYLSGTNYGYTF.

The chain uses TRBV5-6 and TRBJ2-5, with D possibly matching TRBD2 (7 bases). This CDR3 has 14 residues. From germline, CDR1 is SGHDT and CDR2 YYEEEE. The V gene lost 1 base and the J gene lost 6 bases, with 13 bases spanning the gap. CDR3 residues: CASSLWGGEKTQYF. The DNA of the CDR3 is TGTGCCAGCAGCTTGTGGGGGGGCGAAAAGACCCAGTACTTC.

The chain carries TRBV28 and TRBJ2-3, with 7 bases fitting TRBD2. The V gene end was trimmed by 6 bases and the J gene end by 2 bases; junction bases not matched to a gene: 5. Germline lookup yields CDR1 MDHEN and CDR2 SYDVKM. CDR3 size: 14 residues. CDR3: CASSHGTTTDTQYF. The CDR3, as DNA: TGTGCCAGCAGCCACGGGACTACCACAGATACGCAGTATTTT.

As to this clone: Other nucleotide sequences in the sample specify the same CDR3. This chain uses TRBV5-4 with TRBJ1-1; no firm D call. Trimming cost V 4 bases and J 1 base, with 8 bases left between them. Germline lookup yields CDR1 SGHNT and CDR2 YYREEE (reference sequence). This CDR3 spans 13 amino acids. For the CDR3, the DNA is TGTGCCAGCAGCCCGGGCCCGAACACTGAAGCTTTCTTT. This codes for CASSPGPNTEAFF. Full variable domain (outside the CDR3, taken from reference TRBV5-4 and TRBJ1-1): ETGVTQSPTHLIKTRGQQVTLRCSSQSGHNTVSWYQQALGQGPQFIFQYYREEENGRGNFPPRFSGLQFPNYSSELNVNALELDDSALYLCASSPGPNTEAFFGQGTRLTVV.

This clone is a singleton in its sample. V is TRBV7-2 and J is TRBJ2-3; D uncertain. The germline V and J ends were trimmed by 1 base and 5 bases, with 19 bases remaining between them. The CDR3 sequence is 17 residues long. From germline, CDR1 is SGHTA and CDR2 FQGNSA. CDR3 DNA: TGTGCCAGCAGCTTAGATCGAAGCGCTGGACGTGGAGATACGCAGTATTTT. Its protein is CASSLDRSAGRGDTQYF.

The chain carries TRBV30 and TRBJ2-7; TRBD1 is a possible D gene (6 bases). The CDR3 is made up of 17 amino acids. Trimming shortened V by 0 bases and J by 4 bases, and 22 bases separated the two germline ends. From germline, CDR1 is GTSNPN and CDR2 SVGIG (reference sequence). In DNA form, the CDR3 reads TGTGCCTGGAGTGTCGGATTAGGAAGGACAGCTTTTTACGAGCAGTACTTC. The encoded protein is CAWSVGLGRTAFYEQYF.

The chain combines TRBV2 with TRBJ1-5; no clear D. Germline V gene sequence: CDR1 SNHLY, CDR2 FYNNEI. This CDR3 region has 16 residues. Trimming stripped 4 bases from V and 0 bases from J, with 13 bases between. In DNA, the CDR3 is TGTGCCAGCAGTGGTTCCGGGCGAAATAGCAATCAGCCCCAGCATTTT. Residues: CASSGSGRNSNQPQHF.

V usage is TRBV6-5 and J usage is TRBJ1-5, with a possible D match to TRBD1 (5 bases). V was cut by 6 bases and J by 5 bases, with 8 bases left in between. The CDR3 loop spans 12 amino acids. The germline V gene encodes CDR1 MNHEY and CDR2 SVGAGI. CDR3 loop: CASRGGDQPQHF. DNA of the CDR3: TGTGCCAGCAGGGGGGGAGATCAGCCCCAGCATTTT.

This chain connects TRBV29-1 to TRBJ1-1; D call uncertain. Germline CDR1 and CDR2: SQVTM and ANQGSEA. Trimming stripped 7 bases from V and 0 bases from J, with 9 bases between. The CDR3 contains 12 residues. CDR3 DNA: TGCAGCGGCGTGGGTTTGAACACTGAAGCTTTCTTT. Amino acid sequence: CSGVGLNTEAFF.

This chain uses TRBV5-4 with TRBJ2-7; 9 bases match TRBD1. Germline V CDR1 and CDR2: SGHNT, YYREEE (reference sequence). The CDR3 length is 16 residues. The V gene end was trimmed by 1 base and the J gene end by 7 bases; junction bases not matched to a gene: 12. CDR3 bases: TGTGCCAGCAGCTTGAAAAGAGGGACAGGGTCGGGGGAGCAGTACTTC. Amino acids: CASSLKRGTGSGEQYF.

The CDR3: CASSPTGLAGDYEQYF. CDR3 DNA sequence: TGTGCCAGCAGCCCCACGGGACTAGCGGGAGACTACGAGCAGTACTTC. The chain links TRBV11-2 to TRBJ2-7, with TRBD2 matching 14 bases. Germline V gene data show CDR1 as SGHAT and CDR2 as FQNNGV. The CDR3 totals 16 residues. The J segment lost 3 bases and the V segment lost 5 bases, leaving 6 bases of the junction unmatched.

The rearrangement uses TRBV10-3 and TRBJ1-3; D is uncertain. V was clipped by 0 bases and J by 0 bases, with 3 bases between them. CDR3 length: 14 amino acids. Germline lookup yields CDR1 ENHRY and CDR2 SYGVKD. CDR3 in amino acids: CAISESSSGNTIYF. As DNA, the CDR3 is TGTGCCATCAGTGAGTCGAGCTCTGGAAACACCATATATTTT.